These T cell receptor beta chains were read from a single sample in a study of shared clonotypes between healthy human individuals. Sequencing was performed with immunoSEQ multiplex PCR; in TCRdb, only in-frame clones are kept and a portion is missing. The sample lists over a million clones; about four fifths were seen once. The sample was memory CD4+ T cells from PBMCs. All receptors derive from a man between 18 and 35 years old in good health. Some clones in this sample may be carry-over from other donors' samples. Both conserved end residues are trimmed from each CDR3. The order of the fields is J gene, V gene, D gene, CDR3 protein. D genes are given only for firm matches.

TRBJ2-2 TRBV9 TRBD2 ASSAKRTSGTITGELF
TRBJ2-3 TRBV5-1 - ASSWTGSTDTQY
TRBJ2-7 TRBV5-1 TRBD1 ASSPPGQGFHEQY
TRBJ1-4 TRBV19 - ASSTRGGEKLF
TRBJ2-1 TRBV29-1 - SVEGLGHEQF
TRBJ2-5 TRBV20-1 - SAQTQTQY
TRBJ2-7 TRBV4-1 TRBD1 ASSQVDRGLRLY
TRBJ2-7 TRBV10-2 TRBD2 ASSEVAGGGYEQY
TRBJ2-2 TRBV11-2 - ASRLRFQTGELF
TRBJ1-5 TRBV21-1 - ASSPRGGHKLNQPQH
TRBJ2-1 TRBV28 TRBD1 ASLQGRENEQF
TRBJ2-1 TRBV4-2 - ASSLSRLTYNEQF
TRBJ2-1 TRBV4-2 TRBD2 ASSHLNPGLAGGKLYNEQF
TRBJ2-2 TRBV10-3 TRBD2 ALRQGGTSGGGELF
TRBJ2-2 TRBV19 - ATLKISGVMGELF
TRBJ1-2 TRBV28 - ASSARRDTSYGYT
TRBJ2-7 TRBV4-2 - ASSHLGGTEPYEQY
TRBJ2-7 TRBV5-1 TRBD2 ASSLGLANEQY
TRBJ2-3 TRBV5-1 TRBD2 ASSLGGGRTDTQY
TRBJ2-3 TRBV5-6 TRBD1 ASSPGTGLTDTQY
TRBJ2-3 TRBV7-2 TRBD2 ASSRGLAGVLDTQY
TRBJ2-1 TRBV30 - AWSPDTYNEQF
TRBJ2-7 TRBV27 TRBD1 ASRDRVGEQY
TRBJ2-7 TRBV10-3 TRBD2 AISEGGSSYEQY
TRBJ1-2 TRBV30 - AWKPPGGANYGYT
TRBJ2-6 TRBV29-1 - SVGLGANVLT
TRBJ2-1 TRBV5-1 - ASSQGTPYNEQF
TRBJ1-1 TRBV7-6 - ASSAPGQLSAF
TRBJ1-1 TRBV4-1 - ASSPPRTANTEAF
TRBJ1-5 TRBV4-1 - ASTPSGVEGQPQH
TRBJ1-3 TRBV5-8 TRBD1 ASSRDRARNTIY
TRBJ2-5 TRBV2 TRBD2 ASSTSGSKETQY
TRBJ1-5 TRBV27 - ASSRQVRQPQH